The T cell receptor (beta chain) under discussion was sequenced for a study of blood T cell repertoires in COVID-19 (dated by TCRdb to 2018 to 2021). Study-level background: Samples covering the acute and convalescent phases of COVID-19 were provided by collaborators in the United States, Italy and Spain. The material from the prospective study consisted of cDNA or gDNA derived from T cells, B-cell-depleted T cells, or PBMCs. Subjects who had been exposed to COVID-19, were actively infected with it, or had recovered from it provided the deeply sampled blood TCRbeta repertoires that made up the dataset. The repertoires were released in a freely available public database meant as a resource for research on the immune response to SARS-CoV-2. Samples came from the ongoing ImmuneRACE study (first 160 participants) plus 1,254 subjects from 6 global collaborators. Sample metadata almost always included a de-identified subject ID, COVID-19 status, age in years and sex. Where available, HLA class I and class II types were taken from metadata supplied by the sample provider and were not determined by assay-based typing.

Per the germline V gene, MRHNA is the CDR1 and SNTAGT is the CDR2. There are 15 amino acids in the CDR3, from cysteine to phenylalanine inclusive. Left in the record is the CDR3 DNA by itself, 45 bases read in frame from the first base. A distance of 10 bases separates the germline ends of V and J, which lose 3 bases and 1 base respectively. Collaborating institutions collected whole blood in K2EDTA tubes following their own protocols. Collaborator samples were shipped for TCRbeta analysis as frozen whole blood, isolated PBMCs, or DNA extracted from either sample type. Paper-wide results and their limitations: The amount of clinical and demographic metadata varied by source and participant and was provided uncurated.

Comment on this clone: Its antigen specificity is not known. No much larger clonotype is one base removed from it; base qualities were not supplied.

TCRbeta CDR3 regions were amplified from genomic DNA by means of the immunoSEQ Assay, a bias-controlled multiplex PCR. The published analysis was carried out like this. The number of nucleated cells in each sample was estimated by amplification of reference gene primers within the assay. To quantify the absolute abundance of each unique TCRbeta CDR3 rearrangement, sequence reads were collapsed and filtered. For each sample, productive Simpson clonality was calculated as the square root of Simpson's diversity index across productive rearrangements. The immuneACCESS repertoire file appears here via TCRdb, limited to in-frame rearrangements. These files lack a portion of the clones; in checked studies, under half of the deficit traces to unresolved V genes, and the cause of the others is not known. Clone size and the V and J calls come from that table; the DNA yielded D and trimming. This sample is represented by fewer than 110,000 clones; 80% to 95% of them were singletons. Around 1.2% of the sample is held by the ten biggest clonotypes.

Sequences were obtained from peripheral blood. The chain couples TRBV6-4 to TRBJ1-5; perhaps TRBD1 is the D gene, with 6 bases matching. The TCR sequence derives from a woman in her 30s with acute or convalescent COVID-19. The nucleotides are TGTGCCAGCAGTGAAGGGCAGGGGAGCAATCAGCCCCAGCATTTT. It is translated as CASSEGQGSNQPQHF.